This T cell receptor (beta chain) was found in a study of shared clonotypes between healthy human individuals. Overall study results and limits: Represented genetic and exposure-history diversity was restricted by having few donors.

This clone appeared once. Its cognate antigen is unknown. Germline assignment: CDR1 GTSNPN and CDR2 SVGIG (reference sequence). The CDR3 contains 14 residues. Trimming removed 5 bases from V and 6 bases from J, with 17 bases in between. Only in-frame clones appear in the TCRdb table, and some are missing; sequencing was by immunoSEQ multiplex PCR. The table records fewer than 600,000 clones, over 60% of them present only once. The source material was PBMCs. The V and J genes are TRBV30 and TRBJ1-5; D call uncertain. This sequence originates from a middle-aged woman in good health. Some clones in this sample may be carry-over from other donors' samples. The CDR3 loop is CAWSTGVVSQPQHF. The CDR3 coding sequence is TGTGCCTGGTCTACCGGGGTGGTCTCTCAGCCCCAGCATTTT.